The table lists the clone carrying this TCR beta chain with a few counts. The source of the sample is a study of blood T cell repertoires in COVID-19. Whole-study context: The United States, Italy and Spain were the sources of the acute and convalescent COVID-19 samples. T cells, B-cell-depleted T cells, or PBMCs supplied cDNA or gDNA.

In the authors' workflow: Using reference gene primer amplification, nucleated cell counts were estimated. The method was immunoSEQ multiplex PCR; TCRdb's version includes in-frame clones alone and lacks a portion of them. V, J and clone size are taken as reported in that table, and D and trimming were inferred from the DNA itself. The sample carries some 300,000 clones, roughly 86% recorded once. The material sequenced was peripheral blood. The receptor was derived from a man between 65 and 85 years old with acute or convalescent COVID-19.

The CDR3 DNA follows: TGTGCCATAGGGACAGAGACTAACTATGGCTACACCTTC. Its protein is CAIGTETNYGYTF. The V gene is TRBV10-3, the J gene TRBJ1-2; 7 bases are shared with TRBD1. With 9 bases clipped from V and 0 bases from J, the junction kept 4 bases outside the gene matches. Germline CDR1 ENHRY, CDR2 SYGVKD. The CDR3 sequence is 13 residues long.